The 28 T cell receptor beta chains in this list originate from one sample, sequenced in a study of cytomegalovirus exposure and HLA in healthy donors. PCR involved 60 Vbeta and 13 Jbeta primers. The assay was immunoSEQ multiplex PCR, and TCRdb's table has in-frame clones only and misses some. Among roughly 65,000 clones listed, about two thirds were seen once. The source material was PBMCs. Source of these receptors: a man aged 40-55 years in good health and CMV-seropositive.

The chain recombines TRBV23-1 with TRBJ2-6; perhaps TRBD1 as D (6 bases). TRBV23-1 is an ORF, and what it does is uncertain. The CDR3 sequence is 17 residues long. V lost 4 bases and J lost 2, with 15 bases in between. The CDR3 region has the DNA TGCGCCAGCAGTCCTACCCAGGGGAGTCCTGGGGCCAACGTCCTGACTTTC. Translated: CASSPTQGSPGANVLTF.

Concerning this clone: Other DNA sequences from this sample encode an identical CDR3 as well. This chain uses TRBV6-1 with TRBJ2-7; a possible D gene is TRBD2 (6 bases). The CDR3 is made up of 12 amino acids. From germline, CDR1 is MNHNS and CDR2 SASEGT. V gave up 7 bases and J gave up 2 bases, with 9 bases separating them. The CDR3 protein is CASIERAYEQYF. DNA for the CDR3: TGTGCCAGCATCGAGCGGGCCTACGAGCAGTACTTC.

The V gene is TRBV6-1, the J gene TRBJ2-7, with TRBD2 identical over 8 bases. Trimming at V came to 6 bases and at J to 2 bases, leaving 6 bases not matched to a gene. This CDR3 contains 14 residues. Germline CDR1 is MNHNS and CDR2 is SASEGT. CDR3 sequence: CASRPPAGAYEQYF. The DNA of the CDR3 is TGTGCCAGCAGACCACCAGCGGGAGCCTACGAGCAGTACTTC.

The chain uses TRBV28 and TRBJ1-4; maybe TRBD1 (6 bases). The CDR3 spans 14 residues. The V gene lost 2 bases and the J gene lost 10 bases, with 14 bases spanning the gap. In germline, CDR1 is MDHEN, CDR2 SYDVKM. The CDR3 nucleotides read TGTGCCAGCAGTTTAGACATGACAGGCGGAAAACTGTTTTTT. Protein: CASSLDMTGGKLFF.

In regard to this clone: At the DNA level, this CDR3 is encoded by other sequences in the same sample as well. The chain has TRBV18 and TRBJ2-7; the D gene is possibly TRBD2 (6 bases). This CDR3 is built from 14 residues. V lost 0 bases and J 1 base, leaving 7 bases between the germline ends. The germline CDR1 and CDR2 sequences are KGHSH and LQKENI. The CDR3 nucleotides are TGTGCCAGCTCACCACCGGCGGGGTCCTACGAGCAGTACTTC. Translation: CASSPPAGSYEQYF. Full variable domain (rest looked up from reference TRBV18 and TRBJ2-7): NAGVMQNPRHLVRRRGQEARLRCSPMKGHSHVYWYRQLPEEGLKFMVYLQKENIIDESGMPKERFSAEFPKEGPSILRIQQVVRGDSAAYFCASSPPAGSYEQYFGPGTRLTVT.

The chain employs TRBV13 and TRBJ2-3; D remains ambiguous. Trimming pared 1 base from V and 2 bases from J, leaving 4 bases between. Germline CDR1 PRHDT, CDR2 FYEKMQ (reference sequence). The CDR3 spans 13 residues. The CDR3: CASSLDYTDTQYF. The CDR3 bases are TGTGCCAGCAGCTTAGACTACACAGATACGCAGTATTTT.

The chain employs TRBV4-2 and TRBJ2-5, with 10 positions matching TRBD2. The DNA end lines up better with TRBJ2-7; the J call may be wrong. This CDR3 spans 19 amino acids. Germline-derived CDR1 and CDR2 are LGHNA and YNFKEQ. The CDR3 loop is CASSPEEASGRVLSYEQYF. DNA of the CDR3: TGTGCCAGCAGCCCCGAGGAGGCAAGCGGGAGGGTCCTTTCCTACGAGCAGTACTTC.

CDR3 sequence: CASKRERRATEAFF. As DNA, the CDR3 is TGTGCCAGCAAGCGGGAAAGGAGGGCCACTGAAGCTTTCTTT. The V call is TRBV19, the J call TRBJ1-1; D call uncertain. Per the germline V gene, CDR1 is LNHDA and CDR2 is SQIVND (reference sequence). The CDR3 has 14 residues. V dropped 9 bases and J dropped 4 bases, with 18 bases sitting between them. The full variable domain, with the rest looked up from reference TRBV19 and TRBJ1-1, is DGGITQSPKYLFRKEGQNVTLSCEQNLNHDAMYWYRQDPGQGLRLIYYSQIVNDFQKGDIAEGYSVSREKKESFPLTVTSAQKNPTAFYLCASKRERRATEAFFGQGTRLTVV.

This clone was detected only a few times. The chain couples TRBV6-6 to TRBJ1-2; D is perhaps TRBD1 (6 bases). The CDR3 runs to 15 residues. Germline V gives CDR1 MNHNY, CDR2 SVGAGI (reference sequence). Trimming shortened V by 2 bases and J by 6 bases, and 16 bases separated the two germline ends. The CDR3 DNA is TGTGCCAGCAGTTACGCATCAGACAGGACCAATGGCTACACCTTC. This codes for CASSYASDRTNGYTF.

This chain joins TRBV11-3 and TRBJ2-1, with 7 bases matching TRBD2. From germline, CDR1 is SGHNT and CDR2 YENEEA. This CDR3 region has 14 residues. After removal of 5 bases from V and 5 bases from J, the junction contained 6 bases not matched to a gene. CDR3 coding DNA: TGTGCCAGCAGCGAGACTAGCAAACACAATGAGCAGTTCTTC. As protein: CASSETSKHNEQFF.

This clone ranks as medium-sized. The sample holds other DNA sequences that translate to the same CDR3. The CDR3 region has the DNA TGTGCCAGCAGTGGCGATGACAGGATTTCTTCTGACTATGGCTACACCTTC. It yields the protein CASSGDDRISSDYGYTF. V and J are TRBV2 and TRBJ1-2, with TRBD1 as a possible D gene (6 bases). The CDR3 has 17 amino acids. Looked up from germline, CDR1 is SNHLY and CDR2 is FYNNEI. Trimming pared 4 bases from V and 3 bases from J, leaving 21 bases between.

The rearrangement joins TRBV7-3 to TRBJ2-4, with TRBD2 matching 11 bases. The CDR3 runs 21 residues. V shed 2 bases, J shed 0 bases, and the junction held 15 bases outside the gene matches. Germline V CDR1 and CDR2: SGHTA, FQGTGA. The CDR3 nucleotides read TGTGCCAGCAGCTTAGGGCCTCCTCTAGCGGGGGGACCTCTAGCCAAAAACATTCAGTACTTC. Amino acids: CASSLGPPLAGGPLAKNIQYF.

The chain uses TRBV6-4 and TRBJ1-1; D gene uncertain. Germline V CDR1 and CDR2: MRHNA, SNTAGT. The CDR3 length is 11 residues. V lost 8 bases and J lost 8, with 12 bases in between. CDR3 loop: CASRVTAEAFF. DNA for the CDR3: TGTGCCAGCCGGGTTACCGCGGAAGCTTTCTTT.

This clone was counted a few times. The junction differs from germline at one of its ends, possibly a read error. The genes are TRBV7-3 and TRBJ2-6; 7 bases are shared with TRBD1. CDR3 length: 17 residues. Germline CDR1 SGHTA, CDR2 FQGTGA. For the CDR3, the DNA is TGTGCCAGCAGCCTAACTGCGACAGGGCCTGGGGCCAACGTCCTGACTTTC. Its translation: CASSLTATGPGANVLTF.

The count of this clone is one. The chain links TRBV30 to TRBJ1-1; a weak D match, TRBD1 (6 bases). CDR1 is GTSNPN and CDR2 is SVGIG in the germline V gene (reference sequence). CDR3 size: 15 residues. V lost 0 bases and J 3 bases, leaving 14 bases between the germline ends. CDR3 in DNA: TGTGCCTGGAGTGTATTGGGGGCGAGGGACACTGAAGCTTTCTTT. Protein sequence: CAWSVLGARDTEAFF.

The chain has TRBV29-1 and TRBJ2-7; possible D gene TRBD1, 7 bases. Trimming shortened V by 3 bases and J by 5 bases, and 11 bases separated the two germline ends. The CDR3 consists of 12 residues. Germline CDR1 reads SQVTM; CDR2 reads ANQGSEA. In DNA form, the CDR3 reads TGCAGCGTTGATGGAGGGGGCGACGAGCAGTACTTC. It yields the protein CSVDGGGDEQYF.

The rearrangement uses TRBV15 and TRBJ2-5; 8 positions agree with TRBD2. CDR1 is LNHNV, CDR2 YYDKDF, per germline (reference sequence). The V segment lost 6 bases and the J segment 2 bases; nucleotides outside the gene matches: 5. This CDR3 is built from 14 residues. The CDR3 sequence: CATRITSGQETQYF. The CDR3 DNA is TGTGCCACCAGAATCACTAGCGGACAAGAGACCCAGTACTTC.

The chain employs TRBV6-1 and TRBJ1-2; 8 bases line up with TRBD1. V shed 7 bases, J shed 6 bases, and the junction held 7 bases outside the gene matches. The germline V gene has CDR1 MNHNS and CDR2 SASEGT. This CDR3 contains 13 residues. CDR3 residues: CASTSQGVDGYTF. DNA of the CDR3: TGTGCCAGCACCTCACAGGGGGTGGATGGCTACACCTTC.

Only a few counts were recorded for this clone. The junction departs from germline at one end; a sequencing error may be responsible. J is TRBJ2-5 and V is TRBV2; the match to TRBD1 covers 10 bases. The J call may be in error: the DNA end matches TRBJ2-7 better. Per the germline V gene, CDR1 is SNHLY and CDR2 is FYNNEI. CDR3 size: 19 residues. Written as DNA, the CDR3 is TGTGCCAGCAGTGAAGCAATGGGACAGGGGTTCAGCTTCTCCCACGAGCAGTACTTC. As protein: CASSEAMGQGFSFSHEQYF.

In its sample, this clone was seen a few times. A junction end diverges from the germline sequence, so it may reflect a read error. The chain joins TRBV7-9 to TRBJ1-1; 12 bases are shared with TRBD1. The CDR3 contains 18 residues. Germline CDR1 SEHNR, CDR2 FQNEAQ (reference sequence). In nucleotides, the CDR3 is TGTTCCAGCAGCTTAGGGACAGGGGGCTCGATCTTGAACACTGAAGCTTTCTTT. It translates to CSSSLGTGGSILNTEAFF.

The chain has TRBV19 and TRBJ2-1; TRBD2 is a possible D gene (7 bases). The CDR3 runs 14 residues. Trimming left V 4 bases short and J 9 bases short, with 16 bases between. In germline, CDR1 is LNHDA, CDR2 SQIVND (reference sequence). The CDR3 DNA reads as TGTGCCAGTAGTAGCCCGTGGGGGGGCTTTGAGCAGTTCTTC. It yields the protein CASSSPWGGFEQFF.

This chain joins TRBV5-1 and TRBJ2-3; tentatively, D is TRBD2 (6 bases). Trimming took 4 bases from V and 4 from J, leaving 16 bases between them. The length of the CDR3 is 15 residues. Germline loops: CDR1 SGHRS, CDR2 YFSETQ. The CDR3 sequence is CASSRAVGEADTQYF. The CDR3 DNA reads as TGCGCCAGCAGCCGGGCGGTAGGGGAGGCAGATACGCAGTATTTT.

Here the CDR3 DNA reads TGTGCCAGCAGCTTAAGGTTTTCGGGGACAGGGGACAATCAGCCCCAGCATTTT. Encoded protein: CASSLRFSGTGDNQPQHF. This chain joins TRBV7-2 and TRBJ1-5; 10 bases agree with TRBD1. Germline V CDR1 and CDR2: SGHTA, FQGNSA. The CDR3 runs to 18 residues. V shed 2 bases and J 3 bases; nucleotides not matched to a gene: 10.

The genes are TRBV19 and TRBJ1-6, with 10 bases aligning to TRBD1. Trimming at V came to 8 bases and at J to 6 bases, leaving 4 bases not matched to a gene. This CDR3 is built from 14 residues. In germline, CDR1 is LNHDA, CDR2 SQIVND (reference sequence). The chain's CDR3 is CASRTGGGNSPLHF. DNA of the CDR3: TGTGCCAGTCGGACAGGGGGTGGTAATTCACCCCTCCACTTT.

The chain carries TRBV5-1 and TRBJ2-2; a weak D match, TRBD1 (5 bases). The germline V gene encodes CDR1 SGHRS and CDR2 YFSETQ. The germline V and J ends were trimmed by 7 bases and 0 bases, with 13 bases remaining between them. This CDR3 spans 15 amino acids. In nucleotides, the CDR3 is TGCGCCAGCCTCCAGGGCGGCACGAACACCGGGGAGCTGTTTTTT. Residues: CASLQGGTNTGELFF.

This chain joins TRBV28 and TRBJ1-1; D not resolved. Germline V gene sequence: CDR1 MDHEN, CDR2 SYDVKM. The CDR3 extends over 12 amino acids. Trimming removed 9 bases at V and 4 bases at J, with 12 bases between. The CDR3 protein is CASSLLSTEAFF. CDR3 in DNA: TGTGCCAGTTCGCTGTTGAGCACTGAAGCTTTCTTT.

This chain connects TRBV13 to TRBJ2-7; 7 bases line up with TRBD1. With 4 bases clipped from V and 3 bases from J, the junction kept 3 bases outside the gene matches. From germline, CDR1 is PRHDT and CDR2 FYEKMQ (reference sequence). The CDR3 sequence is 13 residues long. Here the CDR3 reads CASSWGQLYEQYF. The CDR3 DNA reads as TGTGCCAGCAGCTGGGGACAGCTCTACGAGCAGTACTTC.

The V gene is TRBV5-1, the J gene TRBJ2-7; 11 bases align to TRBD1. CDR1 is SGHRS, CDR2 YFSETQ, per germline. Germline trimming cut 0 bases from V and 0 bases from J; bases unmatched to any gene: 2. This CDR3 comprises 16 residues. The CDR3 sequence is CASSLAGTGGSYEQYF. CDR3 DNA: TGCGCCAGCAGCTTGGCGGGGACAGGGGGCTCCTACGAGCAGTACTTC. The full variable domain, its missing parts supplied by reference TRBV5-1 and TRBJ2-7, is KAGVTQTPRYLIKTRGQQVTLSCSPISGHRSVSWYQQTPGQGLQFLFEYFSETQRNKGNFPGRFSGRQFSNSRSEMNVSTLELGDSALYLCASSLAGTGGSYEQYFGPGTRLTVT.